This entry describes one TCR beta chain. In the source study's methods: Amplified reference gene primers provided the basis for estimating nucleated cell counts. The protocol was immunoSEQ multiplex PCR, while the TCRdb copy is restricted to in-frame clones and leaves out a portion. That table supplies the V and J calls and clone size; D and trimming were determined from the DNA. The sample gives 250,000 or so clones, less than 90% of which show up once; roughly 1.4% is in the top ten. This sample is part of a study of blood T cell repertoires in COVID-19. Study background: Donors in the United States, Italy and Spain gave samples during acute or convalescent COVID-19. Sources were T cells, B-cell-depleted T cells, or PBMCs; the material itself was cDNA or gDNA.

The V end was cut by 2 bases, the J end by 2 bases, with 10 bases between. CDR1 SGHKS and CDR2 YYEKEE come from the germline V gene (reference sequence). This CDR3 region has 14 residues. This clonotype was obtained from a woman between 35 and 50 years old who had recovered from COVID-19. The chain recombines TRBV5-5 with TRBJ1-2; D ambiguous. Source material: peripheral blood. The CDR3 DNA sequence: TGTGCCAGCAGCTTCCGGGTCGCCAACTATGGCTACACCTTC. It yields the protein CASSFRVANYGYTF.